The rows below give T cell receptor beta chains drawn from one sample of a study of blood T cells in healthy people across ages. TCRdb analysed the 5' RACE reads with MiXCR anew, one entry per CDR3 protein. The table has over 500,000 distinct CDR3 sequences, 52% seen once. Sequencing used blood. The receptors originated from a woman older than 75 in good health. CDR3s include the opening cysteine and the closing phenylalanine or tryptophan. D genes are given only for firm matches. Clone size appears in some rows only: once, few, many, or a class for an expanded clone.

abundance: .
j_gene: TRBJ2-1
d_gene: TRBD1
v_gene: TRBV5-1
CDR3aa: CASSPADRGLNNEQFF
CDR3nt: TGCGCCAGCAGCCCCGCCGACAGGGGGCTTAACAATGAGCAGTTCTTC

abundance: few
j_gene: TRBJ2-3
d_gene: .
v_gene: TRBV12-3/TRBV12-4
CDR3aa: CASSLVVDTQYF
CDR3nt: TGTGCCAGCAGTTTAGTTGTGGATACGCAGTATTTT

abundance: .
j_gene: TRBJ1-5
d_gene: .
v_gene: TRBV2
CDR3aa: CVSSDSYSNQPQHF
CDR3nt: TGTGTCAGCAGTGACAGCTATAGCAATCAGCCCCAGCATTTT

abundance: .
j_gene: TRBJ2-1
d_gene: TRBD2
v_gene: TRBV6-2/TRBV6-3
CDR3aa: CASRPGGSGRGNEQFF
CDR3nt: TGTGCCAGCAGACCCGGTGGTAGCGGGAGAGGTAATGAGCAGTTCTTC

abundance: .
j_gene: TRBJ2-3
d_gene: .
v_gene: TRBV5-1
CDR3aa: CVSSPRPVILPDTQYF
CDR3nt: TGCGTCAGCAGCCCACGCCCTGTCATCCTCCCAGATACGCAGTATTTT

abundance: many
j_gene: TRBJ2-1
d_gene: TRBD1
v_gene: TRBV12-3/TRBV12-4
CDR3aa: CASNPRQGANEQFF
CDR3nt: TGTGCCAGCAATCCGAGACAGGGGGCAAATGAGCAGTTCTTC

abundance: .
j_gene: TRBJ2-7
d_gene: .
v_gene: TRBV20-1
CDR3aa: CSARWDVSSYNEQYF
CDR3nt: TGCAGTGCTAGATGGGACGTCAGCTCCTACAATGAGCAGTACTTC

abundance: .
j_gene: TRBJ2-3
d_gene: .
v_gene: TRBV3-1
CDR3aa: CASSQDLASTDTQYF
CDR3nt: TGTGCCAGCAGCCAGGACCTTGCTAGCACAGATACGCAGTATTTT

abundance: .
j_gene: TRBJ2-2
d_gene: TRBD2
v_gene: TRBV29-1
CDR3aa: CSVPKVAGGHTGELFF
CDR3nt: TGCAGCGTCCCCAAGGTAGCGGGAGGGCACACCGGGGAGCTGTTTTTT

abundance: .
j_gene: TRBJ2-3
d_gene: .
v_gene: TRBV6-5
CDR3aa: CASSSPRQGTGADTQYF
CDR3nt: TGTGCCAGCAGTTCGCCGCGCCAGGGGACGGGGGCAGATACGCAGTATTTT

abundance: many
j_gene: TRBJ1-2
d_gene: TRBD1
v_gene: TRBV28
CDR3aa: CASIGAGGENGYTF
CDR3nt: TGTGCCAGCATAGGGGCAGGGGGGGAGAATGGCTACACCTTC

abundance: .
j_gene: TRBJ2-3
d_gene: .
v_gene: TRBV29-1
CDR3aa: CSVAGLHTDTQYF
CDR3nt: TGCAGCGTTGCGGGTTTACACACAGATACGCAGTATTTT

abundance: many
j_gene: TRBJ2-7
d_gene: TRBD1
v_gene: TRBV10-3
CDR3aa: CAISGQGTGVTYEQYF
CDR3nt: TGTGCCATCAGTGGACAGGGGACAGGGGTTACCTACGAGCAGTACTTC

abundance: many
j_gene: TRBJ2-3
d_gene: .
v_gene: TRBV5-1
CDR3aa: CASSPTVSTDTQYF
CDR3nt: TGCGCCAGCAGCCCGACGGTCAGCACAGATACGCAGTATTTT

abundance: .
j_gene: TRBJ2-1
d_gene: TRBD2
v_gene: TRBV6-5
CDR3aa: CASSLHPGTSGIENEQFF
CDR3nt: TGTGCCAGCAGTTTACACCCCGGGACTAGCGGGATAGAGAATGAGCAGTTCTTC

abundance: few
j_gene: TRBJ1-1
d_gene: .
v_gene: TRBV5-1
CDR3aa: CASSLGGINTEAFF
CDR3nt: TGCGCCAGCAGCTTAGGGGGGATAAACACTGAAGCTTTCTTT

abundance: .
j_gene: TRBJ2-7
d_gene: .
v_gene: TRBV7-2
CDR3aa: CASSAIPAIYEQYF
CDR3nt: TGTGCCAGCAGCGCAATACCTGCCATCTACGAGCAGTACTTC

abundance: many
j_gene: TRBJ2-1
d_gene: TRBD2
v_gene: TRBV2
CDR3aa: CASSEASGGAGEQFF
CDR3nt: TGTGCCAGCAGTGAGGCTAGCGGGGGGGCCGGTGAGCAGTTCTTC

abundance: .
j_gene: TRBJ1-1
d_gene: .
v_gene: TRBV12-3/TRBV12-4
CDR3aa: CASSFSNIEAFF
CDR3nt: TGTGCCAGCAGTTTTTCGAACATCGAAGCTTTCTTT

abundance: .
j_gene: TRBJ2-4
d_gene: .
v_gene: TRBV25-1
CDR3aa: CASSDRALGLPGADIQYF
CDR3nt: TGTGCCAGCAGTGACCGCGCCCTGGGACTCCCAGGCGCGGACATTCAGTACTTC

abundance: few
j_gene: TRBJ1-6
d_gene: .
v_gene: TRBV20-1
CDR3aa: CSARLSADSPLHF
CDR3nt: TGCAGTGCTAGACTGTCGGCTGATTCACCCCTCCACTTT

abundance: many
j_gene: TRBJ2-1
d_gene: .
v_gene: TRBV12-3/TRBV12-4
CDR3aa: CASSPEFYNEQFF
CDR3nt: TGTGCCAGCAGTCCTGAATTTTACAATGAGCAGTTCTTC

abundance: .
j_gene: TRBJ1-6
d_gene: .
v_gene: TRBV6-5
CDR3aa: CASSSRLRSYNSPLHF
CDR3nt: TGTGCCAGCAGCTCCCGACTCCGCTCCTATAATTCACCCCTCCACTTT

abundance: .
j_gene: TRBJ1-1
d_gene: .
v_gene: TRBV21-1
CDR3aa: CASSTLRWTGVDLNTEAFF
CDR3nt: TGTGCCAGCAGCACCTTAAGATGGACAGGGGTAGACTTGAACACTGAAGCTTTCTTT

abundance: .
j_gene: TRBJ1-1
d_gene: .
v_gene: TRBV6-1
CDR3aa: CASAHGGENTEAFF
CDR3nt: TGTGCCAGCGCCCACGGCGGGGAGAACACTGAAGCTTTCTTT

abundance: .
j_gene: TRBJ1-2
d_gene: .
v_gene: TRBV9
CDR3aa: CASSSSGGGNYGYTF
CDR3nt: TGTGCCAGCAGCTCTTCTGGAGGGGGGAACTATGGCTACACCTTC

abundance: .
j_gene: TRBJ2-5
d_gene: .
v_gene: TRBV24-1
CDR3aa: CATSAVGSQETQYF
CDR3nt: TGTGCCACCAGTGCCGTCGGATCTCAAGAGACCCAGTACTTC

abundance: many
j_gene: TRBJ2-1
d_gene: .
v_gene: TRBV7-9
CDR3aa: CASSPGQMTTGVNEQFF
CDR3nt: TGTGCCAGCAGCCCCGGACAGATGACGACGGGTGTAAATGAGCAGTTCTTC

abundance: many
j_gene: TRBJ2-1
d_gene: .
v_gene: TRBV5-1
CDR3aa: CASSPQTVPNEQFF
CDR3nt: TGCGCCAGCAGCCCACAGACAGTTCCTAATGAGCAGTTCTTC

abundance: few
j_gene: TRBJ2-3
d_gene: .
v_gene: TRBV9
CDR3aa: CVSSVGVGGDTQYF
CDR3nt: TGTGTCAGCAGCGTAGGGGTAGGTGGGGATACGCAGTATTTT

abundance: once
j_gene: TRBJ1-5
d_gene: TRBD1
v_gene: TRBV2
CDR3aa: CATRQGAVNQPQHF
CDR3nt: TGTGCCACCAGACAGGGGGCCGTCAATCAGCCCCAGCATTTT

abundance: .
j_gene: TRBJ1-2
d_gene: TRBD1
v_gene: TRBV10-3
CDR3aa: CAISPGQGFDVWGYTF
CDR3nt: TGTGCCATCAGTCCGGGACAGGGGTTTGATGTGTGGGGCTACACCTTC

abundance: many
j_gene: TRBJ2-3
d_gene: .
v_gene: TRBV15
CDR3aa: CATTRWGYRTDTQYF
CDR3nt: TGTGCCACGACGCGCTGGGGATATCGCACAGATACGCAGTATTTT

abundance: .
j_gene: TRBJ2-7
d_gene: TRBD2
v_gene: TRBV6-5
CDR3aa: CASSSALAASYEQYF
CDR3nt: TGTGCCAGCAGTTCCGCGCTAGCGGCCTCCTACGAGCAGTACTTC

abundance: .
j_gene: TRBJ2-5
d_gene: .
v_gene: TRBV20-1
CDR3aa: CSARDVRQGGETQYF
CDR3nt: TGCAGTGCTAGAGATGTTAGGCAGGGTGGAGAGACCCAGTACTTC

abundance: .
j_gene: TRBJ2-3
d_gene: .
v_gene: TRBV12-3/TRBV12-4
CDR3aa: CASSETSRVPPDTQYF
CDR3nt: TGTGCCAGCAGTGAAACTAGCAGAGTGCCCCCAGATACGCAGTATTTT

abundance: few
j_gene: TRBJ2-7
d_gene: TRBD2
v_gene: TRBV20-1
CDR3aa: CSARDAGLAVSYEQYF
CDR3nt: TGCAGTGCTAGAGATGCGGGACTAGCGGTATCCTACGAGCAGTACTTC

abundance: few
j_gene: TRBJ2-3
d_gene: TRBD2
v_gene: TRBV20-1
CDR3aa: CSAVTSGGPGDTQYF
CDR3nt: TGCAGTGCGGTTACTAGCGGGGGGCCAGGAGATACGCAGTATTTT

abundance: many
j_gene: TRBJ2-5
d_gene: .
v_gene: TRBV11-2
CDR3aa: CASNRGAGEQYF
CDR3nt: TGTGCCAGCAACCGGGGGGCAGGGGAGCAGTACTTC

abundance: few
j_gene: TRBJ2-1
d_gene: .
v_gene: TRBV14
CDR3aa: CASSRAVRTYNEQFF
CDR3nt: TGTGCCAGCAGCCGGGCTGTGAGGACCTACAATGAGCAGTTCTTC

abundance: .
j_gene: TRBJ2-4
d_gene: TRBD2
v_gene: TRBV18
CDR3aa: CASSPRGLGWDEQYF
CDR3nt: TGTGCCAGCTCACCACGCGGACTAGGGTGGGACGAGCAATACTTC

abundance: many
j_gene: TRBJ1-4
d_gene: .
v_gene: TRBV27
CDR3aa: CASSEPQGNEKLFF
CDR3nt: TGTGCCAGCAGTGAACCCCAGGGGAATGAAAAACTGTTTTTT

abundance: .
j_gene: TRBJ1-5
d_gene: .
v_gene: TRBV20-1
CDR3aa: CSASRSDQPQHF
CDR3nt: TGCAGTGCTTCTCGGAGCGATCAGCCCCAGCATTTT

abundance: .
j_gene: TRBJ2-6
d_gene: .
v_gene: TRBV15
CDR3aa: CATSPPISSGANVLTF
CDR3nt: TGTGCCACCAGCCCCCCTATTAGCTCTGGGGCCAACGTCCTGACTTTC

abundance: few
j_gene: TRBJ1-3
d_gene: .
v_gene: TRBV20-1
CDR3aa: CSAKDYSGNTIYF
CDR3nt: TGCAGTGCCAAGGACTACTCTGGAAACACCATATATTTT